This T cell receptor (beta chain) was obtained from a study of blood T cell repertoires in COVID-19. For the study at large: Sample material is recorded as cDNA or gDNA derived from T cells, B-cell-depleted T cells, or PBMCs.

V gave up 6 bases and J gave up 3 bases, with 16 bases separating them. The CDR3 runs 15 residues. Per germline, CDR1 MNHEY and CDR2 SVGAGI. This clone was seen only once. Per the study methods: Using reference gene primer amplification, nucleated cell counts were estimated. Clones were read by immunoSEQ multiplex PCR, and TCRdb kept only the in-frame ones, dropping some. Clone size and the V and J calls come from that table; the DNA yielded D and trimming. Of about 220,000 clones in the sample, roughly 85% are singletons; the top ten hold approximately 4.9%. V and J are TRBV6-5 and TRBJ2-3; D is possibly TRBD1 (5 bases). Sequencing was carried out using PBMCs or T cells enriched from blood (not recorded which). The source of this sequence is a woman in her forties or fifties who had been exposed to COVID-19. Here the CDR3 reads CASSPYGRDTDTQYF. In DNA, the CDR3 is TGTGCCAGCAGCCCCTACGGCAGGGATACAGATACGCAGTATTTT.